This T cell receptor (beta chain) was sequenced for a study of blood T cell repertoires in COVID-19. Method: immunoSEQ multiplex PCR; TCRdb's copy keeps in-frame clones and lacks some. Of over 200,000 clones listed, around nine tenths are singletons. From germline, CDR1 is LGHDT and CDR2 YNNKEL (reference sequence). The J segment lost 2 bases and the V segment lost 4 bases, leaving 8 bases of the junction unmatched. The CDR3 is 15 amino acids. Material for sequencing was PBMCs or T cells enriched from blood (not recorded which). This chain uses TRBV3-1 (or the pseudogene TRBV3-2) with TRBJ2-7; 7 nucleotides agree with TRBD2. The receptor's source is a man younger than 45 who had recovered from COVID-19. CDR3 in amino acids: CASSLTSDRTYEQYF. The CDR3 nucleotides read TGTGCCAGCAGCCTCACTAGCGACCGAACCTACGAGCAGTACTTC.